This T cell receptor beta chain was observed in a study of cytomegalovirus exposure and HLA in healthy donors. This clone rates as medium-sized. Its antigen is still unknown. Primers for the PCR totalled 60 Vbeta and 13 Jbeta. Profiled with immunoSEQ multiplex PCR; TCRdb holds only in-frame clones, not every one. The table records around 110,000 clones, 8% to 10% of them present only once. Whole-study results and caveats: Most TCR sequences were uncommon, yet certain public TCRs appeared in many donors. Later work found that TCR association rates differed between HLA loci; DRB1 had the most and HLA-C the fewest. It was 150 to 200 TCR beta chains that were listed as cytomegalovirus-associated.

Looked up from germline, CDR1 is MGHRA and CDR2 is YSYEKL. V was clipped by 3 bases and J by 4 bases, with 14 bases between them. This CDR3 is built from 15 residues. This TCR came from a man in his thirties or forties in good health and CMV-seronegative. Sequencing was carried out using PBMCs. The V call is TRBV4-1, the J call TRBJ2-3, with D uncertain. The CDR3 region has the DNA TGCGCCAGCAGCCATAACGCCGGCCAGGCAGATACGCAGTATTTT. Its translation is CASSHNAGQADTQYF.